Below, 19 T cell receptor beta chains from the same sample are listed, as sequenced in a study of cytomegalovirus exposure and HLA in healthy donors. The PCR ran on 60 Vbeta and 13 Jbeta primers. The assay was immunoSEQ multiplex PCR, and TCRdb's table has in-frame clones only and misses some. The sample carries approximately 160,000 clones, 77% recorded once. The sample was PBMCs. These receptors all come from a woman in her thirties or forties in good health and CMV-seropositive.

This clone was recorded a few times. V and J are TRBV4-2 and TRBJ1-4, with D perhaps TRBD1 (6 bases). Trimming removed 5 bases at V and 3 bases at J, with 16 bases between. The CDR3 covers 16 residues. Germline lookup yields CDR1 LGHNA and CDR2 YNFKEQ. CDR3 sequence reads: CASSSNTGYPNEKLFF. The CDR3 nucleotides read TGTGCCAGCAGCTCGAACACAGGGTACCCTAATGAAAAACTGTTTTTT.

The gene calls are TRBV6-4 and TRBJ2-4; TRBD2 aligns across 7 bases. The ends lost 0 bases at V and 1 base at J; junction bases unmatched: 12. The CDR3 sequence is 19 residues long. The germline V gene has CDR1 MRHNA and CDR2 SNTAGT. CDR3 DNA: TGTGCCAGCAGTGACTCGAGAGCGGGACCCGCCGGGGCCAAAAACATTCAGTACTTC. Residues: CASSDSRAGPAGAKNIQYF.

In its sample, this clone was seen once. The rearrangement joins TRBV6-1 to TRBJ2-7, with 9 positions matching TRBD1. This CDR3 comprises 15 residues. CDR1 MNHNS and CDR2 SASEGT come from the germline V gene. V was clipped by 8 bases and J by 0 bases; unmatched bases: 8. The CDR3 reads CASDMGQGLSYEQYF. CDR3 DNA: TGTGCCAGCGATATGGGACAGGGCCTCTCCTACGAGCAGTACTTC.

The chain recombines TRBV30 with TRBJ2-1; D remains ambiguous. CDR3 length: 11 amino acids. Germline loops: CDR1 GTSNPN, CDR2 SVGIG (reference sequence). Trimming took off 4 bases at V and 6 bases at J, with 7 bases between the two ends. CDR3 sequence reads: CAWNSLNEQFF. As DNA, the CDR3 is TGTGCCTGGAACTCACTCAATGAGCAGTTCTTC.

This chain links TRBV11-3 with TRBJ2-6; D not resolved. Looked up from germline, CDR1 is SGHNT and CDR2 is YENEEA. V was pared by 2 bases and J by 5 bases, with 13 bases between. The CDR3 has 16 amino acids. The CDR3 DNA reads TGTGCCAGCAGCTTATCAGTCCCATCTTGGGCCAACGTCCTGACTTTC. Protein product: CASSLSVPSWANVLTF.

The chain couples TRBV5-1 to TRBJ2-3, with TRBD2 matching 8 bases. The CDR3 consists of 18 residues. Germline values: CDR1 SGHRS, CDR2 YFSETQ. V trimming: 1 base; J trimming: 0 bases; junction bases outside the gene matches: 10. Here the CDR3 DNA reads TGCGCCAGCAGCTTGTCAGGTAGCGGGGTCACTAGCACAGATACGCAGTATTTT. Amino acid sequence: CASSLSGSGVTSTDTQYF.

The chain uses TRBV29-1 and TRBJ2-7; 10 bases are a match to TRBD1. This CDR3 has 13 residues. The junction had 7 bases not matched to a gene; V was cut back by 5 bases and J by 6 bases. Germline V gene data show CDR1 as SQVTM and CDR2 as ANQGSEA. The CDR3 spells CSVTGTGDFEQYF. The DNA of the CDR3 is TGCAGCGTTACCGGGACAGGGGATTTCGAGCAGTACTTC.

This clone was seen a handful of times. The chain uses TRBV27 and TRBJ2-1, with 10 bases aligning to TRBD2. CDR3 length: 15 amino acids. V lost 5 bases to trimming and J lost 3 bases; unmatched junction nucleotides: 4. Germline values: CDR1 MNHEY, CDR2 SMNVEV (reference sequence). CDR3 bases: TGTGCCAGCAGTCCCGTAGCGGGAGGCTACAATGAGCAGTTCTTC. Its translation is CASSPVAGGYNEQFF.

V and J are TRBV7-2 and TRBJ2-7, with 8 bases fitting TRBD2. This CDR3 region has 16 residues. V trimming: 4 bases; J trimming: 9 bases; junction bases outside the gene matches: 17. Germline values: CDR1 SGHTA, CDR2 FQGNSA. For the CDR3, the DNA is TGTGCCAGCAGCTACCGGGGGGGACTGTTAGGAGTTGGGCAGTACTTC. Protein: CASSYRGGLLGVGQYF.

V and J are TRBV7-9 and TRBJ2-3; TRBD2 aligns across 8 bases. J was trimmed by 6 bases and V by 4 bases; bases with no gene match: 9. The germline V gene has CDR1 SEHNR and CDR2 FQNEAQ (reference sequence). The CDR3 loop spans 15 amino acids. The DNA of the CDR3 is TGTGCCAGCAGCTCACGGACTAGCCCCTCCGATACGCAGTATTTT. Its protein is CASSSRTSPSDTQYF.

V is TRBV6-5 and J is TRBJ2-7; 7 nucleotides match TRBD2. The length of the CDR3 is 14 residues. V lost 7 bases to trimming and J lost 0 bases; unmatched junction nucleotides: 6. Per the germline V gene, CDR1 is MNHEY and CDR2 is SVGAGI. For the CDR3, the DNA is TGTGCCAGCACCTCGGGGGGTAGCTCCTACGAGCAGTACTTC. Translated, it gives CASTSGGSSYEQYF.

The sample holds one count of this clone. The chain uses TRBV6-5 and TRBJ1-2; 7 nucleotides agree with TRBD1. The CDR3 contains 15 residues. The V and J ends lost 0 bases and 7 bases, in that order; junction bases with no gene match: 8. CDR1 is MNHEY, CDR2 SVGAGI, per germline. CDR3 sequence (DNA): TGTGCCAGCAGTTACTCGACACAGGGGTTCGGTGGCTACACCTTC. Its protein product is CASSYSTQGFGGYTF.

The chain uses TRBV6-5 and TRBJ1-1; D is unresolved. CDR1 and CDR2 (germline): MNHEY, SVGAGI. This CDR3 is built from 15 residues. Between the trimmed V and J ends, which lost 2 bases and 1 base, there was a span of 11 bases. The CDR3 loop is CASSYGEERNTEAFF. The CDR3 DNA reads TGTGCCAGCAGTTACGGGGAGGAGAGGAACACTGAAGCTTTCTTT.

This chain joins TRBV28 and TRBJ2-1; 10 bases are shared with TRBD1. The CDR3 length is 16 residues. Germline lookup yields CDR1 MDHEN and CDR2 SYDVKM. Trimming took 6 bases from V and 2 from J; bases not matched to a gene: 7. As DNA, the CDR3 is TGTGCCAGCAGACCAGGACAGGGGGTCACCTACAATGAGCAGTTCTTC. This codes for CASRPGQGVTYNEQFF. The full variable domain, its missing parts supplied by reference TRBV28 and TRBJ2-1, is DVKVTQSSRYLVKRTGEKVFLECVQDMDHENMFWYRQDPGLGLRLIYFSYDVKMKEKGDIPEGYSVSREKKERFSLILESASTNQTSMYLCASRPGQGVTYNEQFFGPGTRLTVL.

This chain joins TRBV7-2 and TRBJ2-1; no reliable D call. Trimming removed 2 bases at V and 7 bases at J, with 15 bases between. Germline lookup yields CDR1 SGHTA and CDR2 FQGNSA. This CDR3 is built from 15 residues. CDR3: CASSLKHYSVNEQFF. As DNA, the CDR3 is TGTGCCAGCAGCTTAAAACACTACTCAGTAAATGAGCAGTTCTTC.

This clone has more than one count but fewer than ten. The chain carries TRBV11-2 and TRBJ1-4, with a possible D match to TRBD1 (5 bases). CDR3 length: 15 residues. Deletions cut 1 base from V and 8 bases from J, with 14 bases between. Germline assignment: CDR1 SGHAT and CDR2 FQNNGV. The CDR3 spells CASSLVNWGEEKLFF. The DNA of the CDR3 is TGTGCCAGCAGCTTAGTAAATTGGGGCGAGGAAAAACTGTTTTTT. Full variable domain (remainder filled in from reference TRBV11-2 and TRBJ1-4): EAGVAQSPRYKIIEKRQSVAFWCNPISGHATLYWYQQILGQGPKLLIQFQNNGVVDDSQLPKDRFSAERLKGVDSTLKIQPAKLEDSAVYLCASSLVNWGEEKLFFGSGTQLSVL.

The rearrangement links TRBV5-1 to TRBJ1-4, with 7 bases fitting TRBD1. V trimming: 4 bases; J trimming: 8 bases; junction bases outside the gene matches: 11. The CDR3 totals 15 residues. Germline-derived CDR1 and CDR2 are SGHRS and YFSETQ. The CDR3 coding sequence is TGCGCCAGCAGCGCCTACACAGGGGTGGGAGAAAAACTGTTTTTT. Amino acids: CASSAYTGVGEKLFF.

CDR3 residues: CASGDRGTGELFF. The CDR3 DNA reads TGCGCCAGCGGAGACAGGGGCACCGGGGAGCTGTTTTTT. The chain is built from TRBV4-3 and TRBJ2-2, with 8 bases lining up with TRBD1. Germline loops: CDR1 LGHNA, CDR2 YSLEER. The CDR3 spans 13 residues. The junction had 3 bases not matched to a gene; V was cut back by 8 bases and J by 4 bases.

Only a few counts were recorded for this clone. The rearrangement joins TRBV7-2 to TRBJ2-5; possible D gene TRBD1, 5 bases. V dropped 3 bases and J dropped 7 bases, with 12 bases sitting between them. The V gene's germline CDR1 is SGHTA and CDR2 FQGNSA. The CDR3 is 13 residues long. CDR3 DNA: TGTGCCAGCAGCTTGGGGCTAGAAGGGACCCAGTACTTC. Translated, it gives CASSLGLEGTQYF. Combining the CDR3 with reference TRBV7-2 and TRBJ2-5 gives the whole variable domain GAGVSQSPSNKVTEKGKDVELRCDPISGHTALYWYRQSLGQGLEFLIYFQGNSAPDKSGLPSDRFSAERTGGSVSTLTIQRTQQEDSAVYLCASSLGLEGTQYFGPGTRLLVL.